Each of the 28 T cell receptor beta chains below was sequenced from the same sample in a study of blood T cells in healthy people across ages. A second roughly 6 to 11 cycle PCR used barcoded and J-beta primers. TCRdb ran MiXCR on the 5' RACE reads and lists one entry per CDR3 protein. The sample lists around 1.7 million distinct CDR3 sequences; 28% were seen once. What was sequenced was blood. These receptors were collected from a woman in her 30s in good health.

This clonotype was observed a few times. This rearrangement joins TRBV15 to TRBJ2-7; 7 bases map to TRBD2. Per germline, CDR1 LNHNV and CDR2 YYDKDF (reference sequence). V trimming: 8 bases; J trimming: 2 bases; junction bases outside the gene matches: 12. The length of the CDR3 is 15 residues. This chain's CDR3 is CATSSSVGGPYEQYF. DNA of the CDR3: TGTGCCACCTCTTCGTCGGTGGGAGGGCCCTACGAGCAGTACTTC.

The chain employs TRBV7-9 and TRBJ1-1; D might be TRBD1 (5 bases). Germline assignment: CDR1 SEHNR and CDR2 FQNEAQ (reference sequence). V dropped 1 base and J dropped 4 bases, with 19 bases sitting between them. The CDR3 totals 17 residues. CDR3 residues: CASSLVGSVSGRTEAFF. The CDR3 coding sequence is TGTGCCAGCAGCTTAGTGGGGAGTGTATCGGGGCGCACTGAAGCTTTCTTT.

The rearrangement joins TRBV7-2 to TRBJ1-2; 9 positions agree with TRBD1. The CDR3 totals 14 residues. CDR1 is SGHTA and CDR2 is FQGNSA in the germline V gene. Trimming cost V 6 bases and J 2 bases; bases outside gene matches: 4. The CDR3 DNA sequence: TGTGCCAGCAGATTGACAGGGGGGAACTATGGCTACACCTTC. It codes for CASRLTGGNYGYTF.

To note about this clonotype: This may be a read error: a much more frequent sequence differs by one nucleotide. This chain uses TRBV20-1 with TRBJ2-1; tentatively, D is TRBD2 (5 bases). Judging by the DNA end, TRBJ2-7 fits better; the J call may be wrong. The V gene's germline CDR1 is DFQATT and CDR2 SNEGSKA (reference sequence). The CDR3 has 15 amino acids. The DNA for the CDR3 is TGCAGTGCTAGAGAAGAGGGAACCGTTTACAATGAGCAGTACTTC. It specifies CSAREEGTVYNEQYF.

This clonotype has just a few counts. With a much larger clone just one base away, this may be a read error. The CDR3 DNA reads TGCGCCAGCAGTGAGATCGGCCTAGGAGGCTCTGGGGCCAACGTCCGGACTTTC. Its protein is CASSEIGLGGSGANVRTF. The rearrangement joins TRBV10-2 to TRBJ2-6; D may be TRBD1 or TRBD2 (5 bases each). Germline lookup yields CDR1 WSHSY and CDR2 SAAADI. The CDR3 is made up of 18 amino acids.

The chain couples TRBV20-1 to TRBJ2-1; the match to TRBD2 covers 15 bases. V lost 1 base to trimming and J lost 10 bases; unmatched junction nucleotides: 8. The CDR3 is made up of 16 amino acids. Germline CDR1 DFQATT, CDR2 SNEGSKA (reference sequence). The CDR3 DNA reads as TGCAGTGCTAGAGTGGGGGGGACTAGCGGGAGGCACGAGCAGTTCTTC. Residues: CSARVGGTSGRHEQFF.

V is TRBV12-3 or TRBV12-4 and J is TRBJ2-1, with D perhaps matching TRBD2 (6 bases). This CDR3 comprises 15 residues. The ends were cut back, 6 bases at V and 0 bases at J, with 12 bases in the middle. The CDR3 loop reads CASRNGGSSYNEQFF. In DNA, the CDR3 is TGTGCCAGCAGAAACGGGGGTAGCTCCTACAATGAGCAGTTCTTC.

In its sample, this clonotype was seen a few times. V is TRBV5-1 and J is TRBJ1-6; D is possibly TRBD1 (6 bases). From germline, CDR1 is SGHRS and CDR2 YFSETQ. The CDR3 is made up of 15 amino acids. V was clipped by 5 bases and J by 10 bases, with 19 bases between them. The CDR3 DNA follows: TGCGCCAGCAGTCTTAACAGGGAGGCATACTCACCCCTCCACTTT. As protein: CASSLNREAYSPLHF.

This clonotype was recorded at least ten times. The CDR3 DNA is TGTGCCACCAGTGATCCGGGACAGGGGGCAACCGAGCAGTACTTC. This codes for CATSDPGQGATEQYF. This sequence joins TRBV24-1 and TRBJ2-7; 12 bases align to TRBD1. J was trimmed by 6 bases and V by 3 bases; bases with no gene match: 5. CDR3 size: 15 residues. Germline-derived CDR1 and CDR2 are KGHDR and SFDVKD.

This clonotype came up many times. This chain joins TRBV20-1 and TRBJ2-5; D gene unclear. V lost 5 bases to trimming and J lost 4 bases, with 23 bases between them. CDR1 and CDR2 from the germline V gene are DFQATT and SNEGSKA (reference sequence). This CDR3 comprises 16 residues. CDR3 amino acids: CSAPRFRASSRETQYF. CDR3 bases: TGCAGTGCTCCCCGGTTTCGGGCGTCAAGCCGAGAGACCCAGTACTTC.

In this sample, this clonotype turned up many times. This chain joins TRBV12-3 or TRBV12-4 and TRBJ2-1; the match to TRBD2 covers 12 bases. There are 20 residues in the CDR3. Germline trimming cut 3 bases from V and 2 bases from J; bases unmatched to any gene: 14. The CDR3 loop is CASSFRPGLAGRSTYNEQFF. In nucleotides, the CDR3 is TGTGCCAGCAGTTTCCGCCCCGGACTAGCGGGACGCAGCACCTACAATGAGCAGTTCTTC.

CDR3 nucleotide sequence: TGCGCCAGCAGCACAGAACGGGGCTACGAGCAGTACTTC. The encoded protein is CASSTERGYEQYF. V usage is TRBV5-1 and J usage is TRBJ2-7, with D tentatively TRBD2 (5 bases). From germline, CDR1 is SGHRS and CDR2 YFSETQ. The CDR3 has 13 residues. Trimming stripped 4 bases from V and 3 bases from J, with 11 bases between.

The chain uses TRBV24-1 and TRBJ2-7; possible D gene TRBD1, 5 bases. The CDR3 has 15 residues. Germline assignment: CDR1 KGHDR and CDR2 SFDVKD. V dropped 4 bases and J dropped 5 bases, with 17 bases sitting between them. CDR3 sequence: CATSDPERGGDEQYF. CDR3 DNA: TGTGCCACCAGTGACCCGGAAAGGGGTGGGGACGAGCAGTACTTC.

Concerning this clonotype: A much larger clone sits a single nucleotide away, making a read error possible. The chain uses TRBV2 and TRBJ2-5, with D uncertain. The CDR3 has 12 residues. Trimming took 2 bases from V and 7 from J, leaving 8 bases between them. Germline assignment: CDR1 SNHLY and CDR2 FYNNEI. This chain's CDR3 is CASSENGVTQYF. In DNA, the CDR3 is TGTGCCAGCAGTGAAAATGGCGTGACCCAGTACTTC.

This clonotype appeared a few times. V usage is TRBV7-2 and J usage is TRBJ1-2, with D possibly being TRBD1 (5 bases). Germline V lookup: CDR1 SGHTA, CDR2 FQGNSA. V was clipped by 1 base and J by 6 bases, with 15 bases between them. This CDR3 region has 15 residues. The CDR3 DNA is TGTGCCAGCAGCTTAGTGGGTCAGGGCGTCCATGGCTACACCTTC. It translates to CASSLVGQGVHGYTF.

In its sample, this clonotype was seen many times. The rearrangement links TRBV7-9 to TRBJ2-7; D is unresolved. V lost 3 bases and J 2 bases, leaving 5 bases between the germline ends. Germline V lookup: CDR1 SEHNR, CDR2 FQNEAQ (reference sequence). This CDR3 is built from 12 residues. The CDR3 protein is CASSFTTYEQYF. CDR3 nucleotide sequence: TGTGCCAGCAGCTTTACGACCTACGAGCAGTACTTC.

The chain has TRBV2 and TRBJ1-2, with TRBD1 matching 8 bases. V lost 4 bases and J lost 4; bases outside the gene matches: 8. CDR1 SNHLY and CDR2 FYNNEI come from the germline V gene. This CDR3 is built from 15 residues. The CDR3 sequence is CASSAETGTGYGYTF. The CDR3 coding sequence is TGTGCCAGCAGTGCGGAAACCGGGACAGGCTATGGCTACACCTTC. Full variable domain (outside the CDR3, taken from reference TRBV2 and TRBJ1-2): EPEVTQTPSHQVTQMGQEVILRCVPISNHLYFYWYRQILGQKVEFLVSFYNNEISEKSEIFDDQFSVERPDGSNFTLKIRSTKLEDSAMYFCASSAETGTGYGYTFGSGTRLTVV.

This clonotype was counted between two and nine times. The chain uses TRBV29-1 and TRBJ1-1; D not resolved. CDR3 length equals 15 residues. Trimming took off 6 bases at V and 3 bases at J, with 20 bases between the two ends. Germline V lookup: CDR1 SQVTM, CDR2 ANQGSEA. CDR3 sequence (DNA): TGCAGCGTCAAATACAGACTAACCCAGTACACTGAAGCTTTCTTT. It encodes CSVKYRLTQYTEAFF. Full variable domain (outside the CDR3, taken from reference TRBV29-1 and TRBJ1-1): SAVISQKPSRDICQRGTSLTIQCQVDSQVTMMFWYRQQPGQSLTLIATANQGSEATYESGFVIDKFPISRPNLTFSTLTVSNMSPEDSSIYLCSVKYRLTQYTEAFFGQGTRLTVV.

This chain links TRBV19 with TRBJ2-3; possible D gene TRBD2, 5 bases. CDR3 length: 14 amino acids. Germline V lookup: CDR1 LNHDA, CDR2 SQIVND (reference sequence). V gave up 4 bases and J gave up 2 bases, with 10 bases separating them. The CDR3 DNA follows: TGTGCCAGTAGTAAAGACTACTACACAGATACGCAGTATTTT. It codes for CASSKDYYTDTQYF.

This clonotype appeared a few times. J is TRBJ2-1 and V is TRBV5-1; 10 positions agree with TRBD2. The CDR3 is 16 amino acids. The germline V gene encodes CDR1 SGHRS and CDR2 YFSETQ. J lost 5 bases, V lost 0 bases, and 5 bases had no gene match. CDR3 nucleotides: TGCGCCAGCAGCTTGGGGACTAGCGGACTTAACAATGAGCAGTTCTTC. It is translated as CASSLGTSGLNNEQFF.

Of note for this clonotype: At one boundary the junction diverges from the germline segment, which might be a read error. The chain has TRBV7-8 and TRBJ2-5; no definite D call. The germline CDR1 and CDR2 sequences are SGHVS and FQNEAQ. The CDR3 has 15 amino acids. CDR3 DNA: TGTGTCAGCAGTTTCCAGGTAGGGCGTTTAGAGACCCAGTACTTC. Translated: CVSSFQVGRLETQYF.

The DNA of the CDR3 is TGTGCCAGCAGCTTGGCAGTCTCCCAGACTAATTCACCCCTCCACTTT. Its protein is CASSLAVSQTNSPLHF. V usage is TRBV5-5 and J usage is TRBJ1-6; D is unresolved. Germline lookup yields CDR1 SGHKS and CDR2 YYEKEE (reference sequence). CDR3 length: 16 residues. Trimming shortened V by 0 bases and J by 6 bases, and 13 bases separated the two germline ends.

V and J are TRBV20-1 and TRBJ2-5, with 11 positions matching TRBD2. Germline values: CDR1 DFQATT, CDR2 SNEGSKA (reference sequence). The CDR3 runs 16 residues. The V gene end was trimmed by 1 base and the J gene end by 5 bases; junction bases not matched to a gene: 9. The CDR3 DNA reads as TGCAGTGCTAGAGTGTATAGCGGGGGGGATTGGGAGACCCAGTACTTC. It specifies CSARVYSGGDWETQYF.

The chain is built from TRBV6-5 and TRBJ2-7; 7 bases fit TRBD2. The V gene's germline CDR1 is MNHEY and CDR2 SVGAGI. There are 16 residues in the CDR3. V shed 4 bases, J shed 6 bases, and the junction held 15 bases outside the gene matches. In DNA, the CDR3 is TGTGCCAGCAGTTGGGGTTACGGAAGCGGGACGGCCGAGCAGTACTTC. It encodes CASSWGYGSGTAEQYF.

In this sample, this clonotype turned up a few times. The chain uses TRBV18 and TRBJ2-1, with 13 positions matching TRBD2. V shed 3 bases, J shed 5 bases, and the junction held 4 bases outside the gene matches. The CDR3 runs 16 residues. Per germline, CDR1 KGHSH and CDR2 LQKENI. The CDR3 coding sequence is TGTGCCAGCTCACCCATACTAGCGGGAGGGGACAATGAGCAGTTCTTC. The encoded protein is CASSPILAGGDNEQFF.

This clonotype occurred many times. V is TRBV7-2 and J is TRBJ1-1; D call uncertain. Germline V CDR1 and CDR2: SGHTA, FQGNSA. Deletions cut 0 bases from V and 5 bases from J, with 10 bases between. The CDR3 is 14 residues long. CDR3 loop: CASSLASLGTEAFF. CDR3 in DNA: TGTGCCAGCAGCTTAGCGAGCCTCGGGACTGAAGCTTTCTTT. Full variable domain (remainder filled in from reference TRBV7-2 and TRBJ1-1): GAGVSQSPSNKVTEKGKDVELRCDPISGHTALYWYRQSLGQGLEFLIYFQGNSAPDKSGLPSDRFSAERTGGSVSTLTIQRTQQEDSAVYLCASSLASLGTEAFFGQGTRLTVV.

V and J are TRBV27 and TRBJ2-1, with D maybe TRBD1 (5 bases). Germline values: CDR1 MNHEY, CDR2 SMNVEV (reference sequence). This CDR3 spans 12 amino acids. V was clipped by 8 bases and J by 4 bases, with 9 bases between them. This CDR3 is CASGHLYNEQFF. The CDR3 DNA sequence: TGTGCCAGCGGACATCTTTACAATGAGCAGTTCTTC.

A word on this clonotype: Because the CDR3 is missing its conserved closing phenylalanine or tryptophan, this is likely a read error. CDR3 in amino acids: CASSSRQGPNEQYC. The DNA for the CDR3 is TGTGCCAGCAGCTCAAGACAGGGCCCCAACGAGCAGTACTGC. This sequence joins TRBV7-9 and TRBJ2-7, with 7 nucleotides matching TRBD1. V was clipped by 4 bases and J by 5 bases; unmatched bases: 8. The CDR3 runs 14 residues. In germline, CDR1 is SEHNR, CDR2 FQNEAQ (reference sequence).